This T cell receptor (beta chain) was documented in a study of patients and donors after allogeneic stem cell transplantation. One entry per CDR3 protein, called by TCRdb with MiXCR from the RT-PCR reads. The table has tens of thousands of distinct CDR3 sequences, roughly 43% seen once. The specimen was blood, either unsorted or a sorted T cell fraction (not recorded which). This clonotype originated in a human donor who was either an allogeneic HSCT recipient or a stem cell or donor lymphocyte infusion donor (not recorded which). It is not recorded whose cells these are; they may come from a transplant donor.

The CDR3 sequence: CASSRMGNYGYTF. The DNA for the CDR3 is TGTGCCAGCAGTAGAATGGGTAACTATGGCTACACCTTC. The chain employs TRBV27 and TRBJ1-2; D uncertain. V was shortened by 5 bases and J by 1 base, with 8 bases between the two germline ends. CDR1 is MNHEY, CDR2 SMNVEV, per germline (reference sequence). CDR3 length: 13 amino acids.